This T cell receptor beta chain was captured by sequencing in a study of T cells in Graves' hyperthyroidism and ophthalmopathy. Findings and limits, study-wide: Most thyroid clonotypes expanded above 0.001 appeared in blood too. Median prediction lead before ophthalmopathy onset was around seven months with the model.

There are many counts of this clonotype. What it binds is unknown. Patients were excluded because of uncontrolled infection, other autoimmune disease, pregnancy or lactation. Orbital computed tomography and thyroid ultrasound, together with serum TRAb and thyroxine and clinical symptoms, were used for diagnoses. There were TCR beta CDR3 regions amplified from RNA transcripts. Initially, a first-round RT-PCR of the TCR CDR3 employed the HTBI primer set. TCRdb analysed the multiplex PCR reads with MiXCR anew, one entry per CDR3 protein. The table lists over 500,000 distinct CDR3 sequences, 35% to 50% of them singletons, with about 43% in the top ten. Sequences were obtained from peripheral blood or thyroid tissue (not recorded which). This receptor was identified in an adult woman with Graves' disease, either hyperthyroidism or ophthalmopathy (not recorded which).

The CDR3 bases are TGTGCCACCAGTGATTGGCGCGGACTTAAAGAGACCCAGTACTTC. Its protein is CATSDWRGLKETQYF. The V call is TRBV24-1, the J call TRBJ2-5; weak D call: TRBD2 (5 bases). The CDR3 is 15 amino acids. V was shortened by 2 bases and J by 3 bases, with 12 bases between the two germline ends. Germline lookup yields CDR1 KGHDR and CDR2 SFDVKD.